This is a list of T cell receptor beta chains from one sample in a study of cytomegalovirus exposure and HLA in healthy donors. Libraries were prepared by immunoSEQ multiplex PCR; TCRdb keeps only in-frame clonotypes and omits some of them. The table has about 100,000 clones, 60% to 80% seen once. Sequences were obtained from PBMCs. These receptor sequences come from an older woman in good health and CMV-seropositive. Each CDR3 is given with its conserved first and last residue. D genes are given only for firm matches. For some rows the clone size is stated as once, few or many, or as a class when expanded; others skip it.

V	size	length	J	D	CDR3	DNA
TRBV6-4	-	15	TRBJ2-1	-	CASSRDSHNEFGQFF	TGTGCCAGCAGCCGCGACAGCCACAATGAATTTGGGCAGTTCTTC
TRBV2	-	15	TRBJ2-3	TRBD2	CASRGSGRPADTQYF	TGTGCCAGCAGAGGTAGCGGGAGACCCGCAGATACGCAGTATTTT
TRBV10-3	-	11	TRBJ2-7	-	CAISVGREKYF	TGTGCCATCAGTGTGGGCAGGGAAAAGTACTTC
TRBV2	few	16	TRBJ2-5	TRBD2	CASSDPRREGVKTQYF	TGTGCCAGCAGTGACCCACGGCGGGAGGGCGTTAAGACCCAGTACTTC
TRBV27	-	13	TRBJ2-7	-	CASTPRGIREQYF	TGTGCCAGCACCCCACGGGGGATTAGGGAGCAGTACTTC
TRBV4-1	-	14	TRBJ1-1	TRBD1	CASSQWTGHTEAFF	TGCGCCAGCAGCCAATGGACAGGGCACACTGAAGCTTTCTTT
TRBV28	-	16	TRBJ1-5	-	CASRAGTFGRSQPQHF	TGTGCCAGCAGGGCCGGGACATTCGGGCGGAGTCAGCCCCAGCATTTT
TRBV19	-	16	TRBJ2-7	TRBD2	CASIAGAGGRAYEQYF	TGTGCCAGTATAGCTGGAGCGGGAGGTCGAGCTTACGAGCAGTACTTC
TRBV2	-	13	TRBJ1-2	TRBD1	CARTKGAGRGYTF	TGTGCCAGAACTAAGGGGGCTGGCCGTGGCTACACCTTC
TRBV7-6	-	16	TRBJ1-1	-	CASTPSGRGRNTEAFF	TGTGCCAGCACCCCTAGCGGGAGGGGGAGAAACACTGAAGCTTTCTTT
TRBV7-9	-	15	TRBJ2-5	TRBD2	CASSRSGRGGETQYF	TGTGCCAGCAGCCGAAGCGGGAGGGGAGGAGAGACCCAGTACTTC
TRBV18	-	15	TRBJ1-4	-	CASSPRVRVNEKLFF	TGTGCCAGCTCACCACGGGTCAGGGTGAATGAAAAACTGTTTTTT
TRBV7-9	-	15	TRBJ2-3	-	CASSLDSYRTDTQYF	TGTGCCAGCAGCTTAGACAGTTACCGCACAGATACGCAGTATTTT
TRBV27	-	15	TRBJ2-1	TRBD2	CASRGSGGGRNEQFF	TGTGCCAGCAGGGGTAGCGGGGGGGGTCGAAATGAGCAGTTCTTC
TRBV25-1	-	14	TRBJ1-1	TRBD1	CASSESQGWTEAFF	TGTGCCAGCAGTGAATCACAGGGGTGGACTGAAGCTTTCTTT
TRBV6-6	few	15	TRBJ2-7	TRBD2	CASSPPGLEAHEQYF	TGTGCCAGCAGCCCTCCGGGACTAGAGGCCCACGAGCAGTACTTC
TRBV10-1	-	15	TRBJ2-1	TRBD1	CASSKPGQGAEEQFF	TGCGCCAGCAGTAAACCGGGACAGGGGGCAGAAGAGCAGTTCTTC
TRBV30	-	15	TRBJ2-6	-	CAWSGSYSGANVLTF	TGTGCCTGGAGTGGGAGCTACTCTGGGGCCAACGTCCTGACTTTC
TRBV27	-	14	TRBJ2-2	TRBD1	CASSSTGVTGELFF	TGTGCCAGCAGTTCTACAGGGGTCACCGGGGAGCTGTTTTTT
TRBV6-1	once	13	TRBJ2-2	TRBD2	CASRDGGRGELFF	TGTGCCAGCAGGGACGGCGGGAGAGGGGAGCTGTTTTTT
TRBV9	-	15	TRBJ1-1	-	CASSAGKRANTEAFF	TGTGCCAGCAGCGCCGGGAAGAGGGCCAACACTGAAGCTTTCTTT
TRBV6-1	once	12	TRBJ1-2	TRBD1	CANRDSVDGYTF	TGTGCCAACCGGGACAGCGTGGATGGCTACACCTTC
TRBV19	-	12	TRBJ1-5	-	CASCQGTQPQHF	TGTGCCAGCTGTCAGGGGACTCAGCCCCAGCATTTT
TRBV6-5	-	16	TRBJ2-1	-	CASSYKGVSWYNEQFF	TGTGCCAGCAGTTACAAGGGGGTATCGTGGTACAATGAGCAGTTCTTC
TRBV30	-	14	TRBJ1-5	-	CAWASGTTFQPQHF	TGTGCCTGGGCCTCCGGGACAACCTTTCAGCCCCAGCATTTT
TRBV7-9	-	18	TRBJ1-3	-	CSSSGQQGGMLSGNTIYF	TGTTCCAGCAGCGGACAACAGGGAGGGATGTTGTCTGGAAACACCATATATTTT
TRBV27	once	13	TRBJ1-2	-	CASSAGRTYGYTF	TGTGCCAGCAGTGCGGGACGGACATATGGCTACACCTTC
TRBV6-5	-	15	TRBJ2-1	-	CASTLPGAGDGEQFF	TGTGCCAGCACCTTGCCGGGAGCCGGTGACGGTGAGCAGTTCTTC
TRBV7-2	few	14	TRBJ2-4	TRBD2	CASSLKAGEYIQYF	TGTGCCAGCAGCTTAAAGGCGGGAGAGTACATTCAGTACTTC
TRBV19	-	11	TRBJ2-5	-	CASSIRETQYF	TGTGCCAGTAGTATACGAGAGACCCAGTACTTC
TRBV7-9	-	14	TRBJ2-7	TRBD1	CASSRQGARTEQYF	TGTGCCAGCAGCCGACAGGGGGCGCGTACCGAGCAGTACTTC
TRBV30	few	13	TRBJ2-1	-	CAWSRTFHNEQFF	TGTGCCTGGAGTCGGACTTTCCACAATGAGCAGTTCTTC
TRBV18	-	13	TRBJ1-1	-	CASSPGRETEAFF	TGTGCCAGCTCACCAGGAAGGGAGACTGAAGCTTTCTTT
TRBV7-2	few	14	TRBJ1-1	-	CASSLVGEWTEAFF	TGTGCCAGCAGCTTAGTCGGGGAGTGGACTGAAGCTTTCTTT
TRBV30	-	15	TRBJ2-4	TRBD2	CAYATSGRPWDIQYF	TGTGCCTATGCGACTAGCGGGAGGCCCTGGGACATTCAGTACTTC
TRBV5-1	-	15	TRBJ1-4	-	CASSLAPRANEKLFF	TGCGCCAGCAGCTTGGCTCCTCGGGCTAATGAAAAACTGTTTTTT
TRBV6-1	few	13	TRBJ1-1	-	CASTLTVNTEAFF	TGTGCCAGCACCCTAACCGTGAACACTGAAGCTTTCTTT
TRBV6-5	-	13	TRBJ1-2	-	CASQRQSNYGYTF	TGTGCCAGCCAGAGACAGTCTAACTATGGCTACACCTTC
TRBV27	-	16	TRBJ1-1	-	CASSFLPRRGNTEAFF	TGTGCCAGCAGTTTTCTCCCCCGCAGGGGAAACACTGAAGCTTTCTTT
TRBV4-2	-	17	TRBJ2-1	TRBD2	CASSQDLAGRAVPEQFF	TGTGCCAGCAGCCAAGACCTAGCGGGGAGGGCGGTACCTGAGCAGTTCTTC
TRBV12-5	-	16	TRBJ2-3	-	CASGLGQGMYTDTQYF	TGTGCTAGTGGTTTGGGTCAGGGGATGTACACAGATACGCAGTATTTT
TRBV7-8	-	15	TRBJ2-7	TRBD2	CASSLLTSGIAEQYF	TGTGCCAGCAGCTTATTGACTAGCGGGATCGCCGAGCAGTACTTC
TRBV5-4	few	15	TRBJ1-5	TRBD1	CASSLQGVLNQPQHF	TGTGCCAGCAGCTTACAGGGGGTGCTCAATCAGCCCCAGCATTTT
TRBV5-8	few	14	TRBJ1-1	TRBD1	CASSDYRDRGEAFF	TGTGCCAGCAGCGACTACCGGGACAGAGGCGAAGCTTTCTTT
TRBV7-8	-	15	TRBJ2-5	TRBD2	CASSLGREYWETQYF	TGTGCCAGCAGCTTAGGGCGGGAGTATTGGGAGACCCAGTACTTC
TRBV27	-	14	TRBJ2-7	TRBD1	CASSADRALDEQYF	TGTGCCAGCAGCGCCGACAGGGCTCTCGACGAGCAGTACTTC
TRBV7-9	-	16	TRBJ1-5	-	CASSLSRPGDNQPQHF	TGTGCCAGCAGCTTATCCCGCCCAGGGGACAATCAGCCCCAGCATTTT
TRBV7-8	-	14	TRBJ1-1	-	CASSPQYVKTEAFF	TGTGCCAGCAGCCCCCAGTACGTGAAGACTGAAGCTTTCTTT
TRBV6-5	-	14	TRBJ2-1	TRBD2	CASRGAGGPNEQFF	TGTGCCAGCAGAGGGGCGGGAGGGCCGAATGAGCAGTTCTTC
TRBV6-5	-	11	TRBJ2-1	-	CASMYYNEQFF	TGTGCCAGCATGTACTACAATGAGCAGTTCTTC
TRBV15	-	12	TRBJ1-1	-	CATSRDRGEAFF	TGTGCCACCAGCAGAGATAGGGGTGAAGCTTTCTTT
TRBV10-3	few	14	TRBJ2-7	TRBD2	CASSGAGGAYEQYF	TGTGCCTCCAGTGGGGCGGGGGGTGCTTACGAGCAGTACTTC
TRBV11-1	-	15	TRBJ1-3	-	CASSLQGNSGNTIYF	TGTGCCAGCAGCTTACAGGGGAACTCTGGAAACACCATATATTTT
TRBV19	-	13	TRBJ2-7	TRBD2	CATTSGSEHEQYF	TGTGCCACGACTAGCGGGAGTGAACACGAGCAGTACTTC
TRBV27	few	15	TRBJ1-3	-	CASSLAGGTGNTIYF	TGTGCCAGCAGTTTAGCGGGGGGTACTGGAAACACCATATATTTT
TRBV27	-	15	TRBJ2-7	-	CASSLFGQSFYEQYF	TGTGCCAGCAGTTTATTTGGACAGTCGTTCTACGAGCAGTACTTC
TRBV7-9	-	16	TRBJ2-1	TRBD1	CASSLSTGTGYNEQFF	TGTGCCAGCAGCTTATCGACCGGGACAGGGTACAATGAGCAGTTCTTC
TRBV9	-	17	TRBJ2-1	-	CASSVGEGGMRYNEQFF	TGTGCCAGCAGCGTAGGGGAGGGGGGTATGCGCTACAATGAGCAGTTCTTC
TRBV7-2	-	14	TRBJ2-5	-	CASSLFQGRETQYF	TGTGCCAGCAGCTTATTCCAGGGGAGAGAGACCCAGTACTTC